Listed below are T cell receptor beta chains from one sample, sequenced in a study of shared clonotypes between healthy human individuals. Some clones are missing from TCRdb's copy, which holds only in-frame ones; the method was immunoSEQ multiplex PCR. This sample carries roughly 2 million clones, almost 96% of them seen once, and the ten largest clones take around 0.13%. The specimen was naive CD4+ T cells sorted from blood. Receptor source: a man between 18 and 29 years old in good health. The CDR3 runs from the conserved cysteine through the conserved F or W. The order of the fields is clone size, J gene, D gene, V gene, CDR3 DNA, CDR3 protein. D genes are given only for firm matches. Only some rows state a clone size, as once, few, many or a class for expanded clones.

>.|TRBJ2-3|TRBD2|TRBV7-2
TGTGCCAGCAGCTTAGCGCCTCGTGGCAGCGGGGCAGATACGCAGTATTTT
CASSLAPRGSGADTQYF
>.|TRBJ2-5|.|TRBV18
TGTGCCAGCTCACCCAGGGTCCAAGAGACCCAGTACTTC
CASSPRVQETQYF
>.|TRBJ2-5|TRBD2|TRBV7-2
TGTGCCAGCAGCTTAGACCCTAGCGGTGCCCAGTACTTC
CASSLDPSGAQYF
>.|TRBJ1-2|TRBD1|TRBV14
TGTGCCAGCAGCCGGGACAGGTCCGGCTACACCTTC
CASSRDRSGYTF
>.|TRBJ2-5|TRBD2|TRBV10-1
TGCGCCAGCAGTGATCGGATCGCGGGAGTAGAGACCCAGTACTTC
CASSDRIAGVETQYF
>.|TRBJ1-2|TRBD1|TRBV7-3
TGTGCCAGCAGCCCAGGGGGCGCGGCTGGCTACACCTTC
CASSPGGAAGYTF
>.|TRBJ2-7|.|TRBV6-1
TGTGCCAGCAGTGTGGAGGACCTCAAGCGAGGGGTGGGGCAGTACTTC
CASSVEDLKRGVGQYF
>once|TRBJ2-1|TRBD2|TRBV30
TGTGCCTGGAGTGGCGGGAGGGTGTACAATGAGCAGTTCTTC
CAWSGGRVYNEQFF
>.|TRBJ2-2|TRBD2|TRBV19
TGTGCCAGTAGTATGGAAGCGGGAGTTCGGACCGGGGAGCTGTTTTTT
CASSMEAGVRTGELFF
>.|TRBJ1-6|TRBD1|TRBV9
TGTGCCAGCAGCCCTCCCGGGACAGTAAATTCACCCCTCCACTTT
CASSPPGTVNSPLHF
>.|TRBJ2-3|TRBD1|TRBV19
TGTGCCAGTAGTAAAGGCAGGGGGCAATCAGATACGCAGTATTTT
CASSKGRGQSDTQYF
>few|TRBJ1-6|.|TRBV9
TGTGCCAGCAGCGTAGATTCGGGGGCTTTGAATTCACCCCTCCACTTT
CASSVDSGALNSPLHF
>.|TRBJ1-1|TRBD1|TRBV18
TGTGCCAGCTCCTCCACAGGGGTGAACACTGAAGCTTTCTTT
CASSSTGVNTEAFF
>.|TRBJ2-3|TRBD2|TRBV11-3
TGTGCCAGCAGCTTAGGAGGGCGGGGGACAGATACGCAGTATTTT
CASSLGGRGTDTQYF
>.|TRBJ1-6|.|TRBV6-5
TGTGCCAGCAGTCAGCGACAGTGGGTGAATTCACCCCTCCACTTT
CASSQRQWVNSPLHF
>.|TRBJ2-1|TRBD2|TRBV4-1
TGCGCCAGCAGCCATGAGCGGGGTGGATACAATGAGCAGTTCTTC
CASSHERGGYNEQFF
>.|TRBJ2-7|.|TRBV6-1
TGTGCCAGCAATCTCCAGGGGCTGGGGTACGAGCAGTACTTC
CASNLQGLGYEQYF
>.|TRBJ2-3|.|TRBV11-3
TGTGCCAGCAGCTTTGGGGCTACCGGCACAGATACGCAGTATTTT
CASSFGATGTDTQYF
>once|TRBJ2-5|.|TRBV30
TGTGCCTGGAGTAGGGGTCTCCAAGAGACCCAGTACTTC
CAWSRGLQETQYF
>.|TRBJ1-6|.|TRBV30
TGTGCCTGGAGTCCCCAGTCCCTGCTAAATTCACCCCTCCACTTT
CAWSPQSLLNSPLHF
>.|TRBJ2-7|.|TRBV7-9
TGTGCCAGCCATTTGGAGGGGGCGCTTGAGCAGTACTTC
CASHLEGALEQYF
>.|TRBJ2-3|.|TRBV4-1
TGCGCCAGCAGCCAGAACACAGATACGCAGTATTTT
CASSQNTDTQYF
>.|TRBJ1-2|TRBD1|TRBV19
TGTGCCAGTAGTATAGCAGGGGGATCCTATGGCTACACCTTC
CASSIAGGSYGYTF
>.|TRBJ1-2|.|TRBV5-1
TGCGCCAGCAGCTTGAACCAGCAACCCTATGGCTACACCTTC
CASSLNQQPYGYTF
>.|TRBJ2-5|.|TRBV18
TGTGCCAGCTCACCACCTGGTCGTCCTCAGACCCAGTACTTC
CASSPPGRPQTQYF
>once|TRBJ1-3|.|TRBV6-5
TGTGCCAGCAGCCCACACTCTGGAAACACCATATATTTT
CASSPHSGNTIYF
>.|TRBJ2-3|.|TRBV6-5
TGTGCCAGCAGTCTGGGGATGTTTAACACAGATACGCAGTATTTT
CASSLGMFNTDTQYF
>.|TRBJ1-4|TRBD1|TRBV5-6
TGTGCCAGCAGCTTCAGGGGGCTGGGTGAAAAACTGTTTTTT
CASSFRGLGEKLFF
>.|TRBJ1-4|TRBD1|TRBV4-1
TGCGCCAGCAGCCGAGAGACAGGGGGGATTAAAAAACTGTTTTTT
CASSRETGGIKKLFF
>.|TRBJ1-5|.|TRBV11-2
TGTGCCAGCAGCTTAGATGGGGTTCAGCCCCAGCATTTT
CASSLDGVQPQHF
>.|TRBJ2-1|.|TRBV6-5
TGTGCCAGCAGTTACTCAACGACAGCCTACAATGAGCAGTTCTTC
CASSYSTTAYNEQFF
>.|TRBJ2-5|.|TRBV6-1
TGTGCCAGCAGTGATTGGGGTGCGACCCAGTACTTC
CASSDWGATQYF
>.|TRBJ2-4|.|TRBV7-2
TGTGCCAGCAGCTTACCGGGGGTAGTCTTAAACATTCAGTACTTC
CASSLPGVVLNIQYF
>.|TRBJ1-1|.|TRBV30
TGTGCCTGGAGTCTCAAGACTGAAGCTTTCTTT
CAWSLKTEAFF
>once|TRBJ2-1|.|TRBV7-9
TGTGCCAGCAGCTTAGCCCTACTGGCTTCGCCAACAGATGAGCAGTTCTTC
CASSLALLASPTDEQFF
>.|TRBJ1-5|.|TRBV28
TGTGCCGGAAAACAGGGTGGCAATCAGCCCCAGCATTTT
CAGKQGGNQPQHF
>.|TRBJ1-3|.|TRBV30
TGTGCCTGGAGGCGCCAGGGTTACTCTGGAAACACCATATATTTT
CAWRRQGYSGNTIYF